The 5 T cell receptor beta chains reported below all come from one sample, sequenced in a study of cytomegalovirus exposure and HLA in healthy donors. The primer mix had 60 Vbeta and 13 Jbeta primers. Assay used: immunoSEQ multiplex PCR; TCRdb lists only in-frame clones, some missing. The data hold 90,000 or so clones, with roughly 80% observed a single time. Sequencing input: PBMCs. The receptors stem from a man aged 45-65 years in good health and CMV-seropositive.

The gene calls are TRBV11-2 and TRBJ2-1; D possibly corresponds to TRBD2 (7 bases). CDR1 SGHAT and CDR2 FQNNGV come from the germline V gene. The CDR3 length is 14 residues. Trimming removed 1 base from V and 7 bases from J, with 11 bases in between. Here the CDR3 DNA reads TGTGCCAGCAGCTTAGTGGGAGGGGGGAATGAGCAGTTCTTC. This codes for CASSLVGGGNEQFF. Using reference TRBV11-2 and TRBJ2-1 for the parts outside the CDR3, the full variable domain is EAGVAQSPRYKIIEKRQSVAFWCNPISGHATLYWYQQILGQGPKLLIQFQNNGVVDDSQLPKDRFSAERLKGVDSTLKIQPAKLEDSAVYLCASSLVGGGNEQFFGPGTRLTVL.

The chain recombines TRBV19 with TRBJ2-2; 12 bases align to TRBD2. Trimming took 4 bases from V and 6 from J; bases not matched to a gene: 6. This CDR3 has 16 residues. Germline V gives CDR1 LNHDA, CDR2 SQIVND (reference sequence). CDR3 sequence (DNA): TGTGCCAGTAGTACGGGGCTAGCGGGAGGGCCCGGGGAGCTGTTTTTT. Its protein is CASSTGLAGGPGELFF.

This chain uses TRBV5-1 with TRBJ2-7; no clear D gene. The CDR3 runs 13 residues. The germline V gene encodes CDR1 SGHRS and CDR2 YFSETQ. Trimming cost V 4 bases and J 3 bases, with 11 bases left between them. Here the CDR3 reads CASSEPARYEQYF. The CDR3 DNA is TGCGCCAGCAGCGAACCAGCGCGCTACGAGCAGTACTTC.

The chain is built from TRBV30 and TRBJ2-2; D unresolved. CDR3 length: 16 residues. Germline-derived CDR1 and CDR2 are GTSNPN and SVGIG (reference sequence). The V gene lost 0 bases and the J gene lost 1 base, with 12 bases spanning the gap. Here the CDR3 reads CAWSVKRFQNTGELFF. Here the CDR3 DNA reads TGTGCCTGGAGTGTAAAGAGGTTTCAGAACACCGGGGAGCTGTTTTTT. Drawing the rest from reference TRBV30 and TRBJ2-2, the complete variable domain is SQTIHQWPATLVQPVGSPLSLECTVEGTSNPNLYWYRQAAGRGLQLLFYSVGIGQISSEVPQNLSASRPQDRQFILSSKKLLLSDSGFYLCAWSVKRFQNTGELFFGEGSRLTVL.

The chain combines TRBV19 with TRBJ2-2; 8 bases agree with TRBD1. CDR1 and CDR2 from the germline V gene are LNHDA and SQIVND (reference sequence). The V and J ends lost 3 bases and 3 bases, in that order; junction bases with no gene match: 6. CDR3 length: 16 residues. The CDR3 coding sequence is TGTGCCAGTAGTATTAGAGACAGGGGATACACCGGGGAGCTGTTTTTT. Translation gives CASSIRDRGYTGELFF.